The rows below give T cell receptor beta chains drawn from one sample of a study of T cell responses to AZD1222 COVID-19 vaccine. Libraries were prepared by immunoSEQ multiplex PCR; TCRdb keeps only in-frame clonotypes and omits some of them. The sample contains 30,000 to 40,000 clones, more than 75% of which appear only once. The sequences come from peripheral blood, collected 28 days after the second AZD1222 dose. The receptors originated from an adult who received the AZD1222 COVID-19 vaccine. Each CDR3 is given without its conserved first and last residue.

CDR3 protein: ATSDNPTGANEQF
J gene: TRBJ2-1
V gene: TRBV24-1

CDR3 protein: ASSPPGGGLYNEQF
J gene: TRBJ2-1
V gene: TRBV18

CDR3 protein: ASSRRGWSGNTIY
J gene: TRBJ1-3
V gene: TRBV5-6

CDR3 protein: ASSSRTGELDEQY
J gene: TRBJ2-7
V gene: TRBV19

CDR3 protein: ASSYGVQGNTIY
J gene: TRBJ1-3
V gene: TRBV6-5

CDR3 protein: ASSYGTGNEQY
J gene: TRBJ2-7
V gene: TRBV6-5

CDR3 protein: ASSLDRVESYEQY
J gene: TRBJ2-7
V gene: TRBV11-2

CDR3 protein: ASSDSGAGANVLT
J gene: TRBJ2-6
V gene: TRBV6-4

CDR3 protein: ASRLGDSSGEKLF
J gene: TRBJ1-4
V gene: TRBV28

CDR3 protein: ASSLQGYSPLH
J gene: TRBJ1-6
V gene: TRBV12-3/TRBV12-4

CDR3 protein: ASSLYGGRDEQY
J gene: TRBJ2-7
V gene: TRBV27

CDR3 protein: ASSQDLVRNYEQY
J gene: TRBJ2-7
V gene: TRBV14

CDR3 protein: AISSGGSTSAKYNEQF
J gene: TRBJ2-1
V gene: TRBV10-3

CDR3 protein: ASSLGGTVTDTQY
J gene: TRBJ2-3
V gene: TRBV7-2

CDR3 protein: ASSGDGYTGELF
J gene: TRBJ2-2
V gene: TRBV2

CDR3 protein: ASSSPNQPQH
J gene: TRBJ1-5
V gene: TRBV6-5

CDR3 protein: ASSSGQGSAAF
J gene: TRBJ1-1
V gene: TRBV7-6

CDR3 protein: ASSYSDRGYNSPLH
J gene: TRBJ1-6
V gene: TRBV3-1/TRBV3-2

CDR3 protein: ASSDSSHCVIRTGELF
J gene: TRBJ2-2
V gene: TRBV6-4

CDR3 protein: ASSLQNRDIGNTIY
J gene: TRBJ1-3
V gene: TRBV7-2

CDR3 protein: ASSPVAGGHTDTQY
J gene: TRBJ2-3
V gene: TRBV5-5

CDR3 protein: ASSPGSDTDTQY
J gene: TRBJ2-3
V gene: TRBV18